The rows below give T cell receptor beta chains drawn from one sample of a study of read filtering for tumor transcriptome and immune sequencing. TCRdb processed the reads anew with MiXCR; each CDR3 protein has one entry. The table records tens of thousands of distinct CDR3 sequences, roughly 19% of them present only once. The sequenced sample consisted of a population of CD138-negative cells sorted from bone marrow. The receptors shown here come from a donor at least 40 years old with multiple myeloma. CDR3s include the opening cysteine and the closing phenylalanine or tryptophan. A D gene is named only where the DNA matches it firmly. Expanded clones get a size class; other rows say once, few or many, or leave the size out.

J	V	D	size	DNA	CDR3
TRBJ2-5	TRBV3-1	-	many	TGTGCCAGCAGCCAAGACGGCTCGGGGCAAGAGACCCAGTACTTC	CASSQDGSGQETQYF
TRBJ2-7	TRBV19	-	many	TGTGCCAGCCAAGGGGGGGACAATCCCTACGAGCAGTACTTC	CASQGGDNPYEQYF
TRBJ2-5	TRBV2	TRBD2	many	TGTGCCAGCAGGAAGGGGACTAGCGGGAGGCAACAAGAGACCCAGTACTTC	CASRKGTSGRQQETQYF
TRBJ1-5	TRBV20-1	-	few	TGCAGTGCTATGGTTAAGGGGGGTCAGCCCCAGCATTTT	CSAMVKGGQPQHF
TRBJ2-5	TRBV20-1	-	few	TGCAGTGCTAGAGAGGGGGACCCCTGGGGGGAGACCCAGTACTTC	CSAREGDPWGETQYF
TRBJ2-3	TRBV7-2	-	many	TGTGCCAGCAGTTCGGTGGCATCGGATACGCAGTATTTT	CASSSVASDTQYF
TRBJ1-5	TRBV19	-	many	TGTGCCAGTAGTACAGGGATCCCTCAGCCCCAGCATTTT	CASSTGIPQPQHF
TRBJ1-1	TRBV29-1	-	many	TGCAGCGTTGCGGCAGGGGTGGCGGACACTGAAGCTTTCTTT	CSVAAGVADTEAFF
TRBJ2-3	TRBV5-1	-	many	TGCGCCAGCAGCCCCAGTACTAGCACAGATACGCAGTATTTT	CASSPSTSTDTQYF
TRBJ2-5	TRBV27	TRBD2	many	TGTGCCAGCAGCCGCTTAGCGGGAGGGGAACGGAGGGCCCAGTACTTC	CASSRLAGGERRAQYF
TRBJ2-5	TRBV10-2	TRBD2	-	TGCGCCAGCAGTGAGAAAGGCGGGGGAGAGACCCAGTACTTC	CASSEKGGGETQYF
TRBJ1-1	TRBV5-1	-	-	TGCGTCAGCAGCTCGACTCGGGTCTACAGTGAAGCTTTCTTT	CVSSSTRVYSEAFF
TRBJ2-7	TRBV20-1	TRBD1	many	TGCAGTGTGTACAGGGGTCAGCGCTACGAGCAGTACTTC	CSVYRGQRYEQYF
TRBJ2-5	TRBV2	-	many	TGTGCCAGCAGTGAGGAGGGCCAAGAGACCCAGTACTTC	CASSEEGQETQYF
TRBJ2-2	TRBV7-2	TRBD2	many	TGTGCCGGAAACCCGGGACTAGCGGGAGGAGGCGGGGAGCTGTTTTTT	CAGNPGLAGGGGELFF
TRBJ1-5	TRBV6-5	-	-	TGTGCCAGCAGTTCCTTTCCTCCGAAGGACAATCAGCCCCAGCATTTT	CASSSFPPKDNQPQHF
TRBJ2-6	TRBV6-2/TRBV6-3	TRBD2	many	TGTGCCAGCACTAGCGGTAAGGCTGGGGCCAACGTCCTGACTTTC	CASTSGKAGANVLTF
TRBJ1-1	TRBV5-1	TRBD1	many	TGCGCCAGCAGCTCGGACAGGGGGGGCACTGAAGCTTTCTTT	CASSSDRGGTEAFF
TRBJ2-2	TRBV2	-	many	TGTGCCAGCAGTGAAACCCTAATTCGAACCGGGGAGCTGTTTTTT	CASSETLIRTGELFF
TRBJ2-1	TRBV20-1	TRBD2	many	TGCAGTGCTCAGAAACCTAGCGGGAGTAGGTACAATGAGCAGTTCTTC	CSAQKPSGSRYNEQFF
TRBJ1-4	TRBV30	-	many	TGTGCCTGGACACTGGGACGAGGAAAACTGTTTTTT	CAWTLGRGKLFF
TRBJ1-1	TRBV20-1	-	many	TGCAGTGCTAGCCAGCGGCGTACTGAAGCTTTCTTT	CSASQRRTEAFF
TRBJ1-1	TRBV5-1	-	many	TGCGCCAGCAGCTTGGGTATGGTTTCGGACACTGAAGCTTTCTTT	CASSLGMVSDTEAFF
TRBJ2-5	TRBV3-1	-	many	TGTGCCAGCAGCCAAGAATACTGGAGGGGAGAGACCCAGTACTTC	CASSQEYWRGETQYF
TRBJ1-6	TRBV28	-	many	TGTGCCAGCAGTTTTCAGGCTGGGGAATATAATTCACCCCTCCACTTT	CASSFQAGEYNSPLHF
TRBJ2-1	TRBV6-2/TRBV6-3	TRBD2	many	TGTGCCAGCAGTTACTGGGCTAGCGGGAGGGGGAATGAGCAGTTCTTC	CASSYWASGRGNEQFF
TRBJ1-1	TRBV29-1	TRBD1	many	TGCAGCGTTGAGAGGGGGCGGGGGACTGAAGCTTTCTTT	CSVERGRGTEAFF
TRBJ2-1	TRBV5-4	-	many	TGTGCCAGCAGCTCCCAAGTGGAGCAGTTCTTC	CASSSQVEQFF
TRBJ2-2	TRBV29-1	-	many	TGCAGCGCCGAGCAGGGTACCAACACCGGGGAGCTGTTTTTT	CSAEQGTNTGELFF
TRBJ2-5	TRBV7-9	TRBD1	many	TGTGCCAGCACAGACAGGGGAATTGAGACCCAGTACTTC	CASTDRGIETQYF
TRBJ1-1	TRBV27	TRBD1	many	TGTGCCAGCAGTTTGACAGGGACGGTTAACACTGAAGCTTTCTTT	CASSLTGTVNTEAFF